What follows describes a single T cell receptor (beta chain). As yet, its antigen is unknown. These data belong to a study of shared clonotypes between healthy human individuals. Broader study findings: Four donors held around 5% of naive CD4 clonotypes in common. It was anticipated that sequencing depth would influence how many clonotypes donors shared.

Per sorted-subset replicate PCR, input was about 180 ng DNA, representing roughly 28,000 T cell genomes. Sequenced by immunoSEQ multiplex PCR; TCRdb stores in-frame clones only, minus some. The table lists hundreds of thousands of clones, about 96% of them singletons. The CDR3 sequence is 13 residues long. Germline CDR1 SGHKS, CDR2 YYEKEE (reference sequence). With V trimmed by 4 bases and J by 9 bases, 6 bases remained unmatched. Naive CD8 cells lacked CD45RO and underwent positive selection for CCR7, leaving out terminally differentiated effector memory CD45RA+ cells. The chain carries TRBV5-5 and TRBJ2-1; 8 positions match TRBD2. The source is a woman in her twenties or thirties in good health. The specimen was naive CD8+ T cells sorted from blood. CDR3 protein: CASSQGLAVEQFF. In DNA form, the CDR3 reads TGTGCCAGCAGCCAAGGACTAGCCGTTGAGCAGTTCTTC.